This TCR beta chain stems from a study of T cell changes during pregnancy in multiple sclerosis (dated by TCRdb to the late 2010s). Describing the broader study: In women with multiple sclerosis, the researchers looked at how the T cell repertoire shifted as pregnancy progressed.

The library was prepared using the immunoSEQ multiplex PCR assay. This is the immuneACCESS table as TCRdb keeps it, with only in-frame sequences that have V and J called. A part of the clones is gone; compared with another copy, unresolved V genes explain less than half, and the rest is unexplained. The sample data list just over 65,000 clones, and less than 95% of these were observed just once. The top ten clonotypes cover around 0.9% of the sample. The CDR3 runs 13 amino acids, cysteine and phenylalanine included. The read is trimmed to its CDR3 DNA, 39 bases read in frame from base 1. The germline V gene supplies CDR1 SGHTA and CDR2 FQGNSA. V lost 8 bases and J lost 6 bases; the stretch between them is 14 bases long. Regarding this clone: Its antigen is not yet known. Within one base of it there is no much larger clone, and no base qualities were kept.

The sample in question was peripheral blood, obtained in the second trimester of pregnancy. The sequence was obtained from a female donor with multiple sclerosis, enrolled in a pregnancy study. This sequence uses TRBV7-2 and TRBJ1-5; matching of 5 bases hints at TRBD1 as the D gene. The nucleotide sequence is TGTGCCAGCGGCGCTCGCGGGGGTCAGCCCCAGCATTTT. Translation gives CASGARGGQPQHF.